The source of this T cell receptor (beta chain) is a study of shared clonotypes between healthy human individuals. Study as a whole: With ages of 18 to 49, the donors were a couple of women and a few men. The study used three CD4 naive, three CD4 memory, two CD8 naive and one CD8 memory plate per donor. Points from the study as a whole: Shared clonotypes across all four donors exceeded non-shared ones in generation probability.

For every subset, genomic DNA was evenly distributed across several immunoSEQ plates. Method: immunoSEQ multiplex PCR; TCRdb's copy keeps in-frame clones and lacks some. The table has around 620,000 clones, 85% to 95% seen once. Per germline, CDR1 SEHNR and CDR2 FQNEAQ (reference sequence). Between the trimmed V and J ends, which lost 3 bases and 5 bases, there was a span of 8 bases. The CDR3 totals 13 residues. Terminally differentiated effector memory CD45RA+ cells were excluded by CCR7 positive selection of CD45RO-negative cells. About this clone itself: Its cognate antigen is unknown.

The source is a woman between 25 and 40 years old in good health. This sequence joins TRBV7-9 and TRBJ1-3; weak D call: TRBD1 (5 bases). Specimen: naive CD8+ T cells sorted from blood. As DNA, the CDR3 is TGTGCCAGCAGCTTCCAGGGACGAAACACCATATATTTT. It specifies CASSFQGRNTIYF. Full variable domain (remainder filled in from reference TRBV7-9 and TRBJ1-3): DTGVSQNPRHKITKRGQNVTFRCDPISEHNRLYWYRQTLGQGPEFLTYFQNEAQLEKSRLLSDRFSAERPKGSFSTLEIQRTEQGDSAMYLCASSFQGRNTIYFGEGSWLTVV.